Presented here are 25 T cell receptor beta chains from one specimen sequenced in a study of blood T cells in healthy people across ages. Primed by a sample-barcoded 5' primer and a J-beta primer mix, a second PCR proceeded for roughly 7 to 12 cycles. TCRdb re-called the 5' RACE reads through MiXCR, storing one row per CDR3 protein. The sample records fewer than 900,000 distinct CDR3 sequences, roughly 34% being singletons. The sequenced material came from blood. All receptors derive from a man between 18 and 35 years old in good health.

The CDR3 is CATIGRDSDTQYF. The CDR3 DNA is TGTGCCACCATTGGCAGGGACTCTGATACGCAGTATTTT. This chain uses TRBV24-1 with TRBJ2-3, with a weak D call TRBD2 (6 bases). The length of the CDR3 is 13 residues. Deletions cut 8 bases from V and 6 bases from J, with 14 bases between. Germline assignment: CDR1 KGHDR and CDR2 SFDVKD.

CDR3 in amino acids: CASTIDRAGANVLTF. Here the CDR3 DNA reads TGTGCCAGCACCATCGACAGGGCTGGGGCCAACGTCCTGACTTTC. This chain links TRBV28 with TRBJ2-6; 7 bases agree with TRBD1. J lost 2 bases, V lost 7 bases, and 5 bases had no gene match. Germline lookup yields CDR1 MDHEN and CDR2 SYDVKM. The CDR3 runs to 15 residues.

This clonotype was observed a few times. The chain carries TRBV6-5 and TRBJ2-1; D gene unclear. Germline-derived CDR1 and CDR2 are MNHEY and SVGAGI. The length of the CDR3 is 11 residues. Between the trimmed V and J ends, which lost 7 bases and 8 bases, there was a span of 9 bases. The CDR3 protein is CASTFRDEQFF. The CDR3 coding sequence is TGTGCCAGCACCTTCCGGGATGAGCAGTTCTTC.

In regard to this clonotype: One end of the junction fails to match germline, which may point to a read error. The chain combines TRBV4-3 with TRBJ2-3, with 7 bases matching TRBD2. The CDR3 sequence is 15 residues long. Germline values: CDR1 LGHNA, CDR2 YSLEER. The CDR3 is CASGQGMAGADTQYF. The CDR3, as DNA: TGCGCCAGCGGCCAAGGGATGGCGGGAGCAGATACGCAGTATTTT.

This clonotype was seen ten or more times. The chain has TRBV5-1 and TRBJ1-6, with no clear D. CDR3 size: 13 residues. Trimming took off 0 bases at V and 6 bases at J, with 4 bases between the two ends. The germline V gene encodes CDR1 SGHRS and CDR2 YFSETQ. The CDR3 spells CASSLVGNSPLHF. The CDR3 coding sequence is TGCGCCAGCAGCTTGGTTGGTAATTCACCCCTCCACTTT.

Many counts were recorded for this clonotype. The chain links TRBV4-3 to TRBJ2-3; D is uncertain. The V end lost 1 base, the J end lost 0 bases, and 8 bases lay between the germline ends. The germline V gene encodes CDR1 LGHNA and CDR2 YSLEER. This CDR3 has 15 residues. Here the CDR3 reads CASSQVGISTDTQYF. For the CDR3, the DNA is TGCGCCAGCAGCCAAGTCGGCATCAGCACAGATACGCAGTATTTT.

The chain employs TRBV20-1 and TRBJ2-7, with 7 bases aligning to TRBD2. V shed 1 base, J shed 1 base, and the junction held 1 base outside the gene matches. The germline CDR1 and CDR2 sequences are DFQATT and SNEGSKA (reference sequence). The CDR3 has 13 amino acids. The CDR3 DNA reads as TGCAGTGCTAGAGTTAGCGGGTCCTACGAGCAGTACTTC. It is translated as CSARVSGSYEQYF.

This clonotype was detected only a few times. The chain carries TRBV7-2 and TRBJ1-2, with D perhaps TRBD1 (6 bases). V was pared by 5 bases and J by 6 bases, with 19 bases between. CDR1 is SGHTA and CDR2 is FQGNSA in the germline V gene. The CDR3 has 15 residues. The DNA for the CDR3 is TGTGCCAGCAGCCCGCCGGGGGGCGTAGGGGATGGCTACACCTTC. Translation gives CASSPPGGVGDGYTF.

V is TRBV19 and J is TRBJ2-6; D is undetermined. CDR3 size: 15 residues. Germline V gene sequence: CDR1 LNHDA, CDR2 SQIVND (reference sequence). Trimming cost V 5 bases and J 0 bases, with 8 bases left between them. The CDR3 protein is CASSQIDSGANVLTF. The DNA of the CDR3 is TGTGCCAGTAGTCAAATAGACTCTGGGGCCAACGTCCTGACTTTC.

The V call is TRBV20-1, the J call TRBJ2-1, with 11 bases aligning to TRBD2. Trimming removed 3 bases from V and 2 bases from J; junction bases left unmatched: 6. This CDR3 region has 16 residues. CDR1 is DFQATT, CDR2 SNEGSKA, per germline (reference sequence). The CDR3 coding sequence is TGCAGTGCTAGGGGACTAGCGGTGGGACCCTACAATGAGCAGTTCTTC. Translation: CSARGLAVGPYNEQFF.

This clonotype has just a few counts. The chain carries TRBV4-2 and TRBJ2-1, with 12 bases aligning to TRBD2. The length of the CDR3 is 15 residues. Germline loops: CDR1 LGHNA, CDR2 YNFKEQ. Trimming took 5 bases from V and 3 from J; bases not matched to a gene: 2. This CDR3 is CASSTSGGLYNEQFF. CDR3 coding DNA: TGTGCCAGCAGCACTAGCGGGGGGCTCTACAATGAGCAGTTCTTC.

The chain recombines TRBV7-2 with TRBJ2-3; 10 nucleotides line up with TRBD2. Per the germline V gene, CDR1 is SGHTA and CDR2 is FQGNSA. Unmatched junction bases numbered 5, after V lost 1 base and J lost 4 bases. The CDR3 is made up of 16 amino acids. In nucleotides, the CDR3 is TGTGCCAGCAGCTTAGGGAGCGGGGGGGCCGCAGATACGCAGTATTTT. Translating it yields CASSLGSGGAADTQYF.

This clonotype was counted a few times. The chain carries TRBV7-6 and TRBJ1-4; tentatively, D is TRBD1 (5 bases). Germline lookup yields CDR1 SGHVS and CDR2 FNYEAQ. Between the trimmed V and J ends, which lost 5 bases and 8 bases, there was a span of 21 bases. This CDR3 is 16 amino acids long. The CDR3 sequence is CASSTRPTGLGEKLFF. The CDR3 region has the DNA TGTGCCAGCAGCACGCGGCCCACGGGGCTCGGGGAAAAACTGTTTTTT. Supplemented by reference TRBV7-6 and TRBJ1-4, the full variable domain reads GAGVSQSPRYKVTKRGQDVALRCDPISGHVSLYWYRQALGQGPEFLTYFNYEAQQDKSGLPNDRFSAERPEGSISTLTIQRTEQRDSAMYRCASSTRPTGLGEKLFFGSGTQLSVL.

The chain uses TRBV5-6 and TRBJ2-7; D gene unclear. The CDR3 is made up of 13 amino acids. Germline CDR1 SGHDT, CDR2 YYEEEE. Deletions cut 2 bases from V and 4 bases from J, with 10 bases between. CDR3 protein: CASSLESPYEQYF. The CDR3 DNA is TGTGCCAGCAGCTTAGAGTCCCCATACGAGCAGTACTTC.

This clonotype was counted only a few times. The chain carries TRBV7-2 and TRBJ2-4, with 7 bases aligning to TRBD1. Germline CDR1 and CDR2: SGHTA and FQGNSA. The CDR3 is made up of 14 amino acids. Trimming cost V 0 bases and J 13 bases; bases outside gene matches: 9. This CDR3 is CASSLARQGSSQYF. The CDR3 nucleotides are TGTGCCAGCAGCTTAGCGAGACAGGGATCCTCGCAGTACTTC.

This chain links TRBV19 with TRBJ2-4, with a tentative D call TRBD2 (6 bases). This CDR3 has 15 amino acids. CDR1 LNHDA and CDR2 SQIVND come from the germline V gene (reference sequence). V was pared by 5 bases and J by 0 bases, with 11 bases between. The DNA for the CDR3 is TGTGCCAGTAGTGCCGGGAGACTAGCCAAAAACATTCAGTACTTC. Its translation: CASSAGRLAKNIQYF.

This chain connects TRBV12-3 or TRBV12-4 to TRBJ1-1, with a possible D match to TRBD1 (5 bases). This CDR3 is built from 16 residues. Trimming took 5 bases from V and 7 from J, leaving 23 bases between them. CDR3 region: CASSPWGGQARFEAFF. CDR3 in DNA: TGTGCCAGCAGTCCTTGGGGCGGGCAGGCGAGATTTGAAGCTTTCTTT.

This clonotype was seen more than once but under ten times. The gene calls are TRBV5-1 and TRBJ2-4, with 8 positions matching TRBD2. The CDR3 covers 16 residues. The junction had 9 bases not matched to a gene; V was cut back by 4 bases and J by 3 bases. Germline V gives CDR1 SGHRS, CDR2 YFSETQ. The CDR3 protein is CASSTRGGRDKNIQYF. For the CDR3, the DNA is TGCGCCAGCAGCACTCGGGGGGGCCGAGACAAAAACATTCAGTACTTC.

This clonotype was seen repeatedly, ten times or more. V usage is TRBV7-2 and J usage is TRBJ2-3; 8 bases are shared with TRBD2. The CDR3 covers 15 residues. V lost 8 bases to trimming and J lost 2 bases; unmatched junction nucleotides: 9. Looked up from germline, CDR1 is SGHTA and CDR2 is FQGNSA. CDR3 sequence (DNA): TGTGCCAGCGGCCCGGGACTAGTAAACACAGATACGCAGTATTTT. Translating it yields CASGPGLVNTDTQYF. Filled out from reference TRBV7-2 and TRBJ2-3, the complete variable domain reads GAGVSQSPSNKVTEKGKDVELRCDPISGHTALYWYRQSLGQGLEFLIYFQGNSAPDKSGLPSDRFSAERTGGSVSTLTIQRTQQEDSAVYLCASGPGLVNTDTQYFGPGTRLTVL.

The chain has TRBV4-1 and TRBJ1-1; D not resolved. The CDR3 spans 12 residues. Between the trimmed V and J ends, which lost 0 bases and 4 bases, there was a span of 3 bases. CDR1 and CDR2 from the germline V gene are MGHRA and YSYEKL. The CDR3 here is CASSQDATEAFF. CDR3 DNA: TGCGCCAGCAGCCAAGATGCCACTGAAGCTTTCTTT.

This clonotype was counted only a few times. The V gene is TRBV12-3 or TRBV12-4, the J gene TRBJ1-5; D possibly corresponds to TRBD1 (5 bases). Trimming cost V 2 bases and J 6 bases, with 11 bases left between them. This CDR3 contains 14 residues. CDR3 region: CASSLRIGGQPQHF. Here the CDR3 DNA reads TGTGCCAGCAGTTTACGGATTGGGGGTCAGCCCCAGCATTTT.

This chain connects TRBV5-1 to TRBJ2-3; D possibly matches TRBD1 or TRBD2 (5 bases each). Germline V gene lookup returns CDR1 SGHRS and CDR2 YFSETQ. This CDR3 has 13 amino acids. Trimming shortened V by 7 bases and J by 3 bases, and 12 bases separated the two germline ends. CDR3: CASSGQLTDTQYF. The CDR3 DNA sequence: TGCGCCAGCTCGGGGCAGTTAACAGATACGCAGTATTTT.

This rearrangement joins TRBV5-1 to TRBJ2-3; TRBD1 matches 11 bases. The CDR3 sequence is 14 residues long. The germline V gene has CDR1 SGHRS and CDR2 YFSETQ. V lost 4 bases and J lost 8; bases outside the gene matches: 6. The DNA for the CDR3 is TGCGCCAGCAGCAGGACAGGGGGCGCGGGTACGCAGTATTTT. Its translation is CASSRTGGAGTQYF.

This chain joins TRBV10-3 and TRBJ1-1, with no clear D. The CDR3 runs 12 residues. Germline CDR1 and CDR2: ENHRY and SYGVKD. Trimming removed 4 bases from V and 6 bases from J, with 9 bases in between. CDR3: CAISGGLPEAFF. For the CDR3, the DNA is TGTGCCATCAGTGGTGGGTTACCTGAAGCTTTCTTT.

This clonotype was detected only a few times. The CDR3 nucleotides read TGTGCCAGCAGCGTAACGACTAGCGGCGAGACCCAGTACTTC. Its translation: CASSVTTSGETQYF. V is TRBV9 and J is TRBJ2-5; 9 bases line up with TRBD2. V dropped 1 base and J dropped 5; count of bases not matched to a gene: 3. The CDR3 has 14 residues. Germline CDR1 reads SGDLS; CDR2 reads YYNGEE.